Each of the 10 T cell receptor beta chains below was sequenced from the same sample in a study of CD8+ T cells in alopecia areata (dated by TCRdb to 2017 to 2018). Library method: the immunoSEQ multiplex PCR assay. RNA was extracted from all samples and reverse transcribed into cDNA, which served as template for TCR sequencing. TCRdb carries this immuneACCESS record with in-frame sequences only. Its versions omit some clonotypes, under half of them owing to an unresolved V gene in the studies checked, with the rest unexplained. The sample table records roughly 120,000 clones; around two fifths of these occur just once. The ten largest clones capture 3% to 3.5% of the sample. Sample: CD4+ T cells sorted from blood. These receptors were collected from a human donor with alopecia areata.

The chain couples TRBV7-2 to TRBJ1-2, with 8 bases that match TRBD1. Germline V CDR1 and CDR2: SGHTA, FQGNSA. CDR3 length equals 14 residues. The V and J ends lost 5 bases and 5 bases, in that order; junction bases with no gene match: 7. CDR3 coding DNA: TGTGCCAGCAGCCCGGGACAGGAGGGTTATGGCTACACCTTC. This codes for CASSPGQEGYGYTF.

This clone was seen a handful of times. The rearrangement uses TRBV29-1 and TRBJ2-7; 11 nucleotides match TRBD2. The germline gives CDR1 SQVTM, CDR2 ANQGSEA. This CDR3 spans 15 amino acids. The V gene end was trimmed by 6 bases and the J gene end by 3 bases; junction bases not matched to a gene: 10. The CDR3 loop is CSVLPRLAGRYEQYF. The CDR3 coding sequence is TGCAGCGTCCTGCCCCGACTAGCGGGACGCTACGAGCAGTACTTC.

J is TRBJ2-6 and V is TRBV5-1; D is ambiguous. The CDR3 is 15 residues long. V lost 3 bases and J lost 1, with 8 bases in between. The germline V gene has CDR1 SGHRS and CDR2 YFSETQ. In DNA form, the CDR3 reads TGCGCCAGCAGCTATTCGGATTCTGGGGCCAACGTCCTGACTTTC. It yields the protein CASSYSDSGANVLTF. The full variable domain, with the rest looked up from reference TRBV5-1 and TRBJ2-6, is KAGVTQTPRYLIKTRGQQVTLSCSPISGHRSVSWYQQTPGQGLQFLFEYFSETQRNKGNFPGRFSGRQFSNSRSEMNVSTLELGDSALYLCASSYSDSGANVLTFGAGSRLTVL.

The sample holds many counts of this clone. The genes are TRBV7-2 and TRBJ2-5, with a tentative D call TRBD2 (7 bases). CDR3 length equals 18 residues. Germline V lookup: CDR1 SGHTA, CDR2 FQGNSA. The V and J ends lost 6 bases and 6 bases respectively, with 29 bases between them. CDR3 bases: TGTGCCAGCAGTCTAGCTGGGGGGGGCGCAGGGGTAGCGCAGACCCAGTACTTC. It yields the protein CASSLAGGGAGVAQTQYF.

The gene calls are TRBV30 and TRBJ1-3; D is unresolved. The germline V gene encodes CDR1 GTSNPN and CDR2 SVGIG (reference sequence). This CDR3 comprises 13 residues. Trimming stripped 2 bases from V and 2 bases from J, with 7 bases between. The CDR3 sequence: CAWSPGAGNTIYF. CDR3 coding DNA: TGTGCCTGGAGTCCTGGGGCTGGAAACACCATATATTTT.

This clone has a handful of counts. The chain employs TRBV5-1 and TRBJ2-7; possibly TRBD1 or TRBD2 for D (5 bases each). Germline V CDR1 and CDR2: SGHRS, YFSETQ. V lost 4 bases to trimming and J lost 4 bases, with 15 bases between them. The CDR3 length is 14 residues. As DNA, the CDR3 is TGCGCCAGCAGCCTCCGGGACGGTCCTTACGAGCAGTACTTC. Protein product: CASSLRDGPYEQYF.

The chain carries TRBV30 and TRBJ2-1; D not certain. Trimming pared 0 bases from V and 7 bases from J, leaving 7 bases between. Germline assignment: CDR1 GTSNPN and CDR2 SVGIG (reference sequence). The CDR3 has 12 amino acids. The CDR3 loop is CAWSVSGNEQFF. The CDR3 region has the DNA TGTGCCTGGAGTGTAAGTGGGAATGAGCAGTTCTTC. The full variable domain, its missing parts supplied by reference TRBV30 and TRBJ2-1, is SQTIHQWPATLVQPVGSPLSLECTVEGTSNPNLYWYRQAAGRGLQLLFYSVGIGQISSEVPQNLSASRPQDRQFILSSKKLLLSDSGFYLCAWSVSGNEQFFGPGTRLTVL.

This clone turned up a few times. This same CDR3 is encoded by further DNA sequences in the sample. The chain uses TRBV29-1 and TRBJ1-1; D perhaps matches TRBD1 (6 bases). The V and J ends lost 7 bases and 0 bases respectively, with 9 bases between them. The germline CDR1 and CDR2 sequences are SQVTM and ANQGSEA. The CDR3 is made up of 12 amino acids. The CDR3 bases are TGCAGCGGGGGGGGCATGAACACTGAAGCTTTCTTT. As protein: CSGGGMNTEAFF. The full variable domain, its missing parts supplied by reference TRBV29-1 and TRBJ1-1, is SAVISQKPSRDICQRGTSLTIQCQVDSQVTMMFWYRQQPGQSLTLIATANQGSEATYESGFVIDKFPISRPNLTFSTLTVSNMSPEDSSIYLCSGGGMNTEAFFGQGTRLTVV.

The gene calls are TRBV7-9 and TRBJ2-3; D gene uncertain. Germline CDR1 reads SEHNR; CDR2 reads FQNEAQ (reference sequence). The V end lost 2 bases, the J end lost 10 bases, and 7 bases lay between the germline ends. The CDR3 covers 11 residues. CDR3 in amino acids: CASSLKEAQYF. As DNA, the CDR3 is TGTGCCAGCAGCTTAAAAGAGGCGCAGTATTTT.

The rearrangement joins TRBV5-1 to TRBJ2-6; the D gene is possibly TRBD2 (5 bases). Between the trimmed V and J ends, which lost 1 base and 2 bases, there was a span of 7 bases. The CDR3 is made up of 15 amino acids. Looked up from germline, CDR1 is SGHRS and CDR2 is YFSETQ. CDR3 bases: TGCGCCAGCAGCTTGAACGGGGCTGGGGCCAACGTCCTGACTTTC. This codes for CASSLNGAGANVLTF.